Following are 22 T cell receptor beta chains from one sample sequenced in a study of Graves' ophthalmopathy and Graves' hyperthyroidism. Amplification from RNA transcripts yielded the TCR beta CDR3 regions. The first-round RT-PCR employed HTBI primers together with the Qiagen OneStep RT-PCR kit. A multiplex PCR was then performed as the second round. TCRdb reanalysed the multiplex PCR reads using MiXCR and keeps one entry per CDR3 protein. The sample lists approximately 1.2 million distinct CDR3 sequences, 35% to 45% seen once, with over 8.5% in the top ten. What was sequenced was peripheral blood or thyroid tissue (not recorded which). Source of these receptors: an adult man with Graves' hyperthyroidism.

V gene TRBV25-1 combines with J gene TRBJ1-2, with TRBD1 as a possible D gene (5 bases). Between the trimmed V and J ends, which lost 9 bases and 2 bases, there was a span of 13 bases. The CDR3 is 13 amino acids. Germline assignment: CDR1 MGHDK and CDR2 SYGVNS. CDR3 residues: CASASPGNYGYTF. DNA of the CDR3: TGTGCCAGTGCTAGCCCAGGGAACTATGGCTACACCTTC.

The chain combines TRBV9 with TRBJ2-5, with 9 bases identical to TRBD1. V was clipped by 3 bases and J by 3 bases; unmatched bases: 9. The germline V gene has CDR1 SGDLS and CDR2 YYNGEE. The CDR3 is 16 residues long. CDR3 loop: CASSARRDRVEETQYF. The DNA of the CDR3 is TGTGCCAGCAGCGCAAGACGGGACAGGGTAGAAGAGACCCAGTACTTC.

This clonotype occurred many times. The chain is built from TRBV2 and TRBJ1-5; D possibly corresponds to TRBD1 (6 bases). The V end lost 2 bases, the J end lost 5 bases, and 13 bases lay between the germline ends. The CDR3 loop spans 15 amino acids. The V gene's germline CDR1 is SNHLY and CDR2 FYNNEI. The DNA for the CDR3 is TGTGCCAGCAGTGAATCGGGGGGCACCTATCAGCCCCAGCATTTT. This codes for CASSESGGTYQPQHF.

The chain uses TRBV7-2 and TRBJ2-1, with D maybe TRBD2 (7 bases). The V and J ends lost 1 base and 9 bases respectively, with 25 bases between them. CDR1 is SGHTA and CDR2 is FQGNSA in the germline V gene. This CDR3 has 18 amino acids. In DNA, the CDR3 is TGTGCCAGCAGCTTAGGGGGGGGGGGCAAGGCAGCCAAGGGTGAGCAGTTCTTC. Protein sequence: CASSLGGGGKAAKGEQFF.

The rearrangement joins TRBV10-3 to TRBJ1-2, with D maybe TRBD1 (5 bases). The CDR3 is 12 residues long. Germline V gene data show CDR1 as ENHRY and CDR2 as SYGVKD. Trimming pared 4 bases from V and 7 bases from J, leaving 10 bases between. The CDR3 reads CAISGGGPGYTF. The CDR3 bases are TGTGCCATCAGTGGCGGGGGTCCTGGCTACACCTTC.

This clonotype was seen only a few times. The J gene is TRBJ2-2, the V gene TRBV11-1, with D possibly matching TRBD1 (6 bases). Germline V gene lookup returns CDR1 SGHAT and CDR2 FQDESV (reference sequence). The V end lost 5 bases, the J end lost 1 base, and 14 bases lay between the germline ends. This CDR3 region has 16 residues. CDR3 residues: CASSQPGDLNTGELFF. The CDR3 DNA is TGTGCCAGCAGCCAGCCAGGGGACCTGAACACCGGGGAGCTGTTTTTT.

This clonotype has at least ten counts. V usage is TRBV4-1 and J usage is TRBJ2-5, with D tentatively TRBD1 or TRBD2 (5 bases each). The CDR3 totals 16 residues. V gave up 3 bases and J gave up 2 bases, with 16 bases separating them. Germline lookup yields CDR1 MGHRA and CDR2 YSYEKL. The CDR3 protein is CASSHGAGAVQETQYF. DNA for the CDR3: TGCGCCAGCAGCCACGGGGCCGGGGCCGTGCAAGAGACCCAGTACTTC.

The CDR3 DNA is TGTGCCAGCAGCTTAGTTTTAGCCCCTCGGGGCACAGATACGCAGTATTTT. Residues: CASSLVLAPRGTDTQYF. The chain couples TRBV7-2 to TRBJ2-3; D is ambiguous. The CDR3 consists of 17 residues. Germline V gene lookup returns CDR1 SGHTA and CDR2 FQGNSA. V lost 1 base and J lost 1, with 15 bases in between.

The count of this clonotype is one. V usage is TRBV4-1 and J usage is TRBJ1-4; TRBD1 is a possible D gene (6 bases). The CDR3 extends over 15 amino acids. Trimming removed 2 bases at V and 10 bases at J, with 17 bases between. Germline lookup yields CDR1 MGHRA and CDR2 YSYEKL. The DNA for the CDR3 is TGCGCCAGCAGCCAACCGGGACAAGGTCGAGGAAAACTGTTTTTT. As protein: CASSQPGQGRGKLFF.

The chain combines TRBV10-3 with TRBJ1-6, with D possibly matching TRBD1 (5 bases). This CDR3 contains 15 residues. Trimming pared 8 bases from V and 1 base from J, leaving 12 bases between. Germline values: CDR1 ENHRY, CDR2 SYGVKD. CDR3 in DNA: TGTGCCATCGGACCCGGGGGTTCCTATAATTCACCCCTCCACTTT. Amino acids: CAIGPGGSYNSPLHF.

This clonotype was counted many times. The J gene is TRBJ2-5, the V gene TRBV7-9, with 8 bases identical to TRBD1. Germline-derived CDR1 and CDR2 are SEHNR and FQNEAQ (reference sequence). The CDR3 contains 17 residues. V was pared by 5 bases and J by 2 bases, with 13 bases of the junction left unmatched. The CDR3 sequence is CASSQTIGQGPQETQYF. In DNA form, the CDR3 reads TGTGCCAGCAGCCAAACGATTGGACAGGGCCCACAAGAGACCCAGTACTTC. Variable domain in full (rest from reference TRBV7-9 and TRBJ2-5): DTGVSQNPRHKITKRGQNVTFRCDPISEHNRLYWYRQTLGQGPEFLTYFQNEAQLEKSRLLSDRFSAERPKGSFSTLEIQRTEQGDSAMYLCASSQTIGQGPQETQYFGPGTRLLVL.

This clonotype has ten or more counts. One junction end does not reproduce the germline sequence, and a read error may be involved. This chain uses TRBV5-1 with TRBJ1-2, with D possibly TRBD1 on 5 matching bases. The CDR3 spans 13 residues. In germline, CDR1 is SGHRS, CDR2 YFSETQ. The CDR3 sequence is CASSLAGNYGYTF. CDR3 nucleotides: TGTGCCAGCAGCTTAGCAGGGAACTATGGCTACACCTTC. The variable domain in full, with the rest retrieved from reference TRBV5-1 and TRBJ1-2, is KAGVTQTPRYLIKTRGQQVTLSCSPISGHRSVSWYQQTPGQGLQFLFEYFSETQRNKGNFPGRFSGRQFSNSRSEMNVSTLELGDSALYLCASSLAGNYGYTFGSGTRLTVV.

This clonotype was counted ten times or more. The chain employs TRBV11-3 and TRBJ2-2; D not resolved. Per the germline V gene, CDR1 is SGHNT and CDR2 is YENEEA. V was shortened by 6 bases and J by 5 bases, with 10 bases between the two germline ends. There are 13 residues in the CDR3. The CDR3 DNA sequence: TGTGCCAGCAGACCGACCGTGACCGGGGAGCTGTTTTTT. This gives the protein CASRPTVTGELFF.

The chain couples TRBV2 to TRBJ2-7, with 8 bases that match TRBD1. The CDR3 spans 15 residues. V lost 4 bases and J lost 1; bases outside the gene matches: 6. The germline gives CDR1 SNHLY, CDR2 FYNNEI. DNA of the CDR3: TGTGCCAGCAGTGCCGACAGGGGACGATCCTACGAGCAGTACTTC. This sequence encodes CASSADRGRSYEQYF. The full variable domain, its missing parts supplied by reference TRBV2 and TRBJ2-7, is EPEVTQTPSHQVTQMGQEVILRCVPISNHLYFYWYRQILGQKVEFLVSFYNNEISEKSEIFDDQFSVERPDGSNFTLKIRSTKLEDSAMYFCASSADRGRSYEQYFGPGTRLTVT.

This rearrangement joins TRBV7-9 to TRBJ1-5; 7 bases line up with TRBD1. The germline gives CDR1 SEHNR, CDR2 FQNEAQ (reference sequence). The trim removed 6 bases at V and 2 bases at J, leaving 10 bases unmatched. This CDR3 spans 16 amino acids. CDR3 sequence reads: CASRPNHRGGNQPQHF. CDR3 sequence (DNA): TGTGCCAGCAGACCTAACCACAGGGGTGGCAATCAGCCCCAGCATTTT.

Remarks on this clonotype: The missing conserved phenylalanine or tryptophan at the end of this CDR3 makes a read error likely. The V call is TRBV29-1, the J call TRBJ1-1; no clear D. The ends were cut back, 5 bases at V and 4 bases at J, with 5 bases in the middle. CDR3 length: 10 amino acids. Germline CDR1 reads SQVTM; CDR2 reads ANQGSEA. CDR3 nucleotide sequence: TGCAGCGTTTACGCCACTGAAGCTTTCTGT. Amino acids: CSVYATEAFC.

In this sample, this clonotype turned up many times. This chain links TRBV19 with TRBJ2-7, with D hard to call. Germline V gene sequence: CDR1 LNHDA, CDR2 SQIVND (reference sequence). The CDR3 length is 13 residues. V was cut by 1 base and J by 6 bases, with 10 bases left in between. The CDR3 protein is CASSIVSGREQYF. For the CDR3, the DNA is TGTGCCAGTAGTATAGTGTCGGGTCGCGAGCAGTACTTC.

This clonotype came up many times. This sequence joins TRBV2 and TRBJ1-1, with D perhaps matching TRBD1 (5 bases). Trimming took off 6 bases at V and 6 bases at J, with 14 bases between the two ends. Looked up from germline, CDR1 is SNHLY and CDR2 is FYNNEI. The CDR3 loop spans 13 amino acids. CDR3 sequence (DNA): TGTGCCAGCAGGGAACCCAGGGAGTCTGAAGCTTTCTTT. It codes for CASREPRESEAFF.

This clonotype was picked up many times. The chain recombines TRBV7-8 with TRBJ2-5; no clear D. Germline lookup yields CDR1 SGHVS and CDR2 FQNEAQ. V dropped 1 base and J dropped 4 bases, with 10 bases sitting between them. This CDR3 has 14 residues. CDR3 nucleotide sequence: TGTGCCAGCAGCTTAGTCGGCAGCATAGAGACCCAGTACTTC. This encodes CASSLVGSIETQYF. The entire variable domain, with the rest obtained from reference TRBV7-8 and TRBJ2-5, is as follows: GAGVSQSPRYKVAKRGQDVALRCDPISGHVSLFWYQQALGQGPEFLTYFQNEAQLDKSGLPSDRFFAERPEGSVSTLKIQRTQQEDSAVYLCASSLVGSIETQYFGPGTRLLVL.

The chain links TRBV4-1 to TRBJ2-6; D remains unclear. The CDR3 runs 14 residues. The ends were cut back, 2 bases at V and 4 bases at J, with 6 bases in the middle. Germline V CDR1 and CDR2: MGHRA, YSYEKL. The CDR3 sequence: CASSQPWGANVLTF. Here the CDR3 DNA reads TGCGCCAGCAGCCAACCGTGGGGGGCCAACGTCCTGACTTTC.

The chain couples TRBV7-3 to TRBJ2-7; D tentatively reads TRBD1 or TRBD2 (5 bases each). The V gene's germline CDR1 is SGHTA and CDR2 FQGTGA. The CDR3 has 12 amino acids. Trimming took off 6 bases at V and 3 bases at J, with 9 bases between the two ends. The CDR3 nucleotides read TGTGCCAGCAGGGGGACGGTCTACGAGCAGTACTTC. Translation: CASRGTVYEQYF.

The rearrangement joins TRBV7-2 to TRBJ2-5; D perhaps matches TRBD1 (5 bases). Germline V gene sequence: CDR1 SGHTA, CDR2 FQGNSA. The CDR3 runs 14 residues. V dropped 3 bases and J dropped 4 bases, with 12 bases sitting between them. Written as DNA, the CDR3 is TGTGCCAGCAGCTTTCAGTGGGGCGGAGAGACCCAGTACTTC. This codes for CASSFQWGGETQYF.